This T cell receptor beta chain was sequenced during a study of blood T cells in healthy people across ages. The use of a sample-barcoded 5' primer and a J-beta primer mix characterized a second PCR of roughly 7 to 12 cycles. TCRdb fed the 5' RACE reads into MiXCR, producing one record per CDR3 protein. The sample yields over a million distinct CDR3 sequences, less than 45% seen once. The CDR3 is 12 amino acids. V was pared by 5 bases and J by 13 bases, with 15 bases between. Germline V gives CDR1 SEHNR, CDR2 FQNEAQ (reference sequence). Sequencing input: blood. This sequence joins TRBV7-9 and TRBJ2-4, with D possibly being TRBD2 (5 bases). This sequence originates from a woman aged 18-30 years in good health. The chain's CDR3 is CASSDPSREQYF. The CDR3 bases are TGTGCCAGCAGCGACCCCTCTAGGGAGCAGTACTTC. The variable domain in full, with the rest retrieved from reference TRBV7-9 and TRBJ2-4, is DTGVSQNPRHKITKRGQNVTFRCDPISEHNRLYWYRQTLGQGPEFLTYFQNEAQLEKSRLLSDRFSAERPKGSFSTLEIQRTEQGDSAMYLCASSDPSREQYFGAGTRLSVL.